Included here is one T cell receptor (beta chain) sequence, with context. Its target is unknown. Germline loops: CDR1 MRHNA, CDR2 SNTAGT. V lost 3 bases and J lost 3; bases outside the gene matches: 4. The length of the CDR3 is 14 residues. This record comes from a study of tissue T cells after allogeneic stem cell transplantation. Background on the study: Steroid-refractory graft-versus-host disease after allogeneic hematopoietic cell transplant qualified adults for prospective research-autopsy enrollment. Patients with graft-versus-host disease had grafts: four unmodified, three CD34-selected and T-cell-depleted. General study findings and limits: Tissue-detected TCR repertoire was only partly captured by blood and spleen T cells.

Clones were read by immunoSEQ multiplex PCR, and TCRdb kept only the in-frame ones, dropping some. The sample records roughly 25,000 clones, more than 80% being singletons. The chain couples TRBV6-4 to TRBJ1-2; 7 bases line up with TRBD1. The TCR was taken from a male donor aged 60 or over who later had graft-versus-host disease after an allogeneic stem cell transplant. The sequences come from blood, collected before transplantation. DNA for the CDR3: TGTGCCAGCAGTGATCCTGGGACAGACTATGGCTACACCTTC. Translated, it gives CASSDPGTDYGYTF.